The 26 T cell receptor beta chains below come from one sample, sequenced in a study of OX40 agonist ivuxolimab in advanced cancers. Profiled with immunoSEQ multiplex PCR; TCRdb holds only in-frame clones, not every one. The table records 65,000 to 80,000 clones, roughly 92% of them present only once. The input for sequencing was CD4+ or CD8+ T cells sorted from blood, taken in a trial of the OX40 agonist ivuxolimab. These receptors originate from an adult with an advanced solid tumor such as melanoma, head and neck, liver or kidney cancer.

The rearrangement links TRBV19 to TRBJ2-4, with 8 bases fitting TRBD2. The CDR3 has 15 amino acids. From germline, CDR1 is LNHDA and CDR2 SQIVND (reference sequence). The V and J ends lost 5 bases and 7 bases, in that order; junction bases with no gene match: 10. CDR3 region: CASSDWRGDPNIQYF. The CDR3 nucleotides read TGTGCCAGTAGTGATTGGCGGGGGGACCCCAACATTCAGTACTTC.

The chain couples TRBV7-6 to TRBJ2-5; 7 nucleotides line up with TRBD1. This CDR3 spans 12 amino acids. CDR1 SGHVS and CDR2 FNYEAQ come from the germline V gene. Germline trimming cut 10 bases from V and 1 base from J; bases unmatched to any gene: 3. CDR3 sequence: CATRGLQETQYF. As DNA, the CDR3 is TGTGCCACGAGGGGGCTCCAAGAGACCCAGTACTTC.

V and J are TRBV10-1 and TRBJ1-1, with 9 bases that match TRBD1. V was clipped by 6 bases and J by 3 bases; unmatched bases: 5. Germline lookup yields CDR1 WNHNN and CDR2 SYGVQD (reference sequence). CDR3 length: 14 amino acids. The CDR3 DNA follows: TGCGCCAGCAGCACAGGGGGCATGGACACTGAAGCTTTCTTT. Translating it yields CASSTGGMDTEAFF.

The J gene is TRBJ2-7, the V gene TRBV10-2; 9 bases are a match to TRBD1. The germline gives CDR1 WSHSY, CDR2 SAAADI. This CDR3 spans 14 amino acids. V was clipped by 3 bases and J by 4 bases; unmatched bases: 4. The CDR3: CASSDPGTGYEQYF. The CDR3 DNA reads as TGCGCCAGCAGTGACCCCGGGACAGGGTACGAGCAGTACTTC.

V is TRBV5-6 and J is TRBJ2-7; TRBD2 is a possible D gene (6 bases). The CDR3 has 15 residues. Trimming took 0 bases from V and 1 from J, leaving 11 bases between them. In germline, CDR1 is SGHDT, CDR2 YYEEEE. The CDR3, as DNA: TGTGCCAGCAGCTTGGGTGGGGGGTGGTCCTACGAGCAGTACTTC. Its protein product is CASSLGGGWSYEQYF.

The chain couples TRBV19 to TRBJ2-7; a possible D gene is TRBD1 (6 bases). This CDR3 has 14 amino acids. The germline CDR1 and CDR2 sequences are LNHDA and SQIVND (reference sequence). Trimming took 5 bases from V and 5 from J, leaving 16 bases between them. Written as DNA, the CDR3 is TGTGCCAGTAGTCTACAGGGAGTTGCTAACGAGCAGTACTTC. Translating gives CASSLQGVANEQYF.

The gene calls are TRBV27 and TRBJ2-7; no reliable D call. The CDR3 has 12 amino acids. CDR1 MNHEY and CDR2 SMNVEV come from the germline V gene (reference sequence). V lost 5 bases, J lost 2 bases, and 7 bases lay in between. CDR3 nucleotides: TGTGCCAGCAGTCCCAGCCCCTACGAGCAGTACTTC. It translates to CASSPSPYEQYF.

This chain uses TRBV7-8 with TRBJ1-1; 7 bases are shared with TRBD1. Germline CDR1 reads SGHVS; CDR2 reads FQNEAQ. V shed 5 bases, J shed 1 base, and the junction held 16 bases outside the gene matches. The CDR3 contains 18 residues. Here the CDR3 DNA reads TGTGCCAGCAGCCGGTCCTCAACAGGGGAAGGGTCGAACACTGAAGCTTTCTTT. Protein sequence: CASSRSSTGEGSNTEAFF.

CDR3 amino acids: CASSQGQTPNYGYTF. Written as DNA, the CDR3 is TGCGCCAGCAGCCAAGGGCAGACACCTAACTATGGCTACACCTTC. The chain employs TRBV4-1 and TRBJ1-2; D ambiguous. Germline loops: CDR1 MGHRA, CDR2 YSYEKL. V lost 1 base and J 0 bases, leaving 9 bases between the germline ends. This CDR3 is 15 amino acids long.

The rearrangement joins TRBV9 to TRBJ1-1, with TRBD1 identical over 9 bases. The V gene end was trimmed by 4 bases and the J gene end by 3 bases; junction bases not matched to a gene: 10. This CDR3 is 16 amino acids long. The germline V gene has CDR1 SGDLS and CDR2 YYNGEE. The CDR3 is CASSPFTGGEDTEAFF. CDR3 sequence (DNA): TGTGCCAGCAGCCCTTTCACAGGGGGCGAGGACACTGAAGCTTTCTTT.

This chain links TRBV4-3 with TRBJ1-2; 8 bases map to TRBD1. J lost 4 bases, V lost 0 bases, and 13 bases had no gene match. The germline gives CDR1 LGHNA, CDR2 YSLEER. The CDR3 covers 18 residues. CDR3 nucleotides: TGCGCCAGCAGCCAAGATAACGGACAGGGACTCGACGTCTATGGCTACACCTTC. Amino acids: CASSQDNGQGLDVYGYTF.

CDR3 nucleotide sequence: TGTGCCATCAATATCCGGGACAGCAGCTCTGGAAACACCATATATTTT. Translation gives CAINIRDSSSGNTIYF. This chain connects TRBV10-3 to TRBJ1-3; 7 positions agree with TRBD1. This CDR3 spans 16 amino acids. Trimming at V came to 7 bases and at J to 0 bases, leaving 9 bases not matched to a gene. Germline V gene sequence: CDR1 ENHRY, CDR2 SYGVKD.

This clone was detected a few times. The V gene is TRBV7-9, the J gene TRBJ2-7; D gene unclear. CDR1 and CDR2 (germline): SEHNR, FQNEAQ (reference sequence). Trimming removed 2 bases at V and 2 bases at J, with 1 base between. The CDR3 extends over 11 amino acids. CDR3 protein: CASSLTYEQYF. The CDR3 coding sequence is TGTGCCAGCAGCTTAACCTACGAGCAGTACTTC.

The chain combines TRBV7-9 with TRBJ2-3; 8 bases are shared with TRBD2. The CDR3 spans 17 residues. The J segment lost 0 bases and the V segment lost 4 bases, leaving 9 bases of the junction unmatched. CDR1 and CDR2 (germline): SEHNR, FQNEAQ (reference sequence). The CDR3 spells CASSSTLSGESTDTQYF. DNA for the CDR3: TGTGCCAGCAGCTCGACCCTTAGCGGGGAGAGCACAGATACGCAGTATTTT.

The rearrangement links TRBV27 to TRBJ2-1; D may be TRBD2 (6 bases). This CDR3 has 15 residues. Germline CDR1 and CDR2: MNHEY and SMNVEV (reference sequence). Trimming shortened V by 5 bases and J by 7 bases, and 18 bases separated the two germline ends. In DNA form, the CDR3 reads TGTGCCAGCAGTCTCGGACTATCCCTCGAGAATGAGCAGTTCTTC. It is translated as CASSLGLSLENEQFF.

This sequence joins TRBV11-2 and TRBJ1-1; 9 bases map to TRBD1. The CDR3 spans 15 residues. The ends lost 3 bases at V and 1 base at J; junction bases unmatched: 3. Germline V gene lookup returns CDR1 SGHAT and CDR2 FQNNGV. CDR3 in DNA: TGTGCCAGCAGCTTTGACAGGGGGTGGAACACTGAAGCTTTCTTT. Protein sequence: CASSFDRGWNTEAFF.

This chain uses TRBV9 with TRBJ1-2; D is unclear. CDR3 length: 13 amino acids. Germline-derived CDR1 and CDR2 are SGDLS and YYNGEE. With 1 base removed from V and 6 bases from J, the gap between germline ends came to 10 bases. The CDR3 DNA reads TGTGCCAGCAGCGTATGGGCCGCGGATGGCTACACCTTC. Translated: CASSVWAADGYTF.

The V gene is TRBV6-1, the J gene TRBJ2-5; D is tentatively TRBD1 or TRBD2 (5 bases each). This CDR3 is built from 17 residues. Trimming stripped 2 bases from V and 5 bases from J, with 21 bases between. Germline CDR1 reads MNHNS; CDR2 reads SASEGT. The CDR3 coding sequence is TGTGCCAGCAGTGAATGGCCTCTCGGGGCTAGCCAGGAGACCCAGTACTTC. This gives the protein CASSEWPLGASQETQYF.

Note on this clone: This CDR3 is also generated by other DNA sequences in the sample. The V and J genes are TRBV6-5 and TRBJ1-1; no firm D call. The CDR3 has 13 residues. With 0 bases removed from V and 4 bases from J, the gap between germline ends came to 6 bases. CDR1 is MNHEY, CDR2 SVGAGI, per germline. Here the CDR3 DNA reads TGTGCCAGCAGTTACTCTGGTGTCACTGAAGCTTTCTTT. Translating gives CASSYSGVTEAFF.

The chain carries TRBV5-4 and TRBJ2-7, with TRBD1 identical over 8 bases. The CDR3 loop spans 15 amino acids. Trimming at V came to 2 bases and at J to 4 bases, leaving 8 bases not matched to a gene. Germline CDR1 reads SGHNT; CDR2 reads YYREEE (reference sequence). The CDR3 region has the DNA TGTGCCAGCAGCTTTTCGGACAGGGAATTTTACGAGCAGTACTTC. It is translated as CASSFSDREFYEQYF.

This clone appeared a single time. V and J are TRBV7-2 and TRBJ1-2; D possibly corresponds to TRBD1 (6 bases). The CDR3 consists of 19 residues. Looked up from germline, CDR1 is SGHTA and CDR2 is FQGNSA. The V and J ends lost 5 bases and 8 bases respectively, with 33 bases between them. The CDR3 DNA reads as TGTGCCAGCAGCCCGAACCCCCCCTCACAGGGAACCCTAAAGTGGGGCTACACCTTC. The encoded protein is CASSPNPPSQGTLKWGYTF.

The chain couples TRBV6-5 to TRBJ1-4, with 8 nucleotides matching TRBD1. The germline gives CDR1 MNHEY, CDR2 SVGAGI. The CDR3 extends over 15 amino acids. The J segment lost 1 base and the V segment lost 6 bases, leaving 4 bases of the junction unmatched. The DNA of the CDR3 is TGTGCCAGCAGCCCCGACAGGGGAACTAATGAAAAACTGTTTTTT. Encoded protein: CASSPDRGTNEKLFF.

The J gene is TRBJ1-1, the V gene TRBV9, with TRBD1 as a possible D gene (5 bases). There are 14 residues in the CDR3. Germline V gene lookup returns CDR1 SGDLS and CDR2 YYNGEE. V lost 1 base and J 4 bases, leaving 11 bases between the germline ends. Here the CDR3 reads CASSVPTGGTEAFF. CDR3 nucleotide sequence: TGTGCCAGCAGCGTACCCACAGGCGGCACTGAAGCTTTCTTT. Supplemented by reference TRBV9 and TRBJ1-1, the full variable domain reads DSGVTQTPKHLITATGQRVTLRCSPRSGDLSVYWYQQSLDQGLQFLIQYYNGEERAKGNILERFSAQQFPDLHSELNLSSLELGDSALYFCASSVPTGGTEAFFGQGTRLTVV.

This clone has a handful of counts. The V gene is TRBV12-5, the J gene TRBJ1-5; D is undetermined. The CDR3 is made up of 12 amino acids. Trimming shortened V by 7 bases and J by 4 bases, and 8 bases separated the two germline ends. CDR1 LGHNT and CDR2 FRNRAP come from the germline V gene. The CDR3 loop reads CASVTGNQPQHF. CDR3 sequence (DNA): TGTGCTAGTGTAACTGGGAATCAGCCCCAGCATTTT.

J is TRBJ2-5 and V is TRBV19, with no clear D. V lost 1 base and J 4 bases, leaving 7 bases between the germline ends. Looked up from germline, CDR1 is LNHDA and CDR2 is SQIVND (reference sequence). This CDR3 region has 13 residues. The CDR3 nucleotides are TGTGCCAGTAGTATAGGTTTAGGAGAGACCCAGTACTTC. Amino acids: CASSIGLGETQYF.

The CDR3 loop reads CASSLELITGETQYF. CDR3 nucleotides: TGTGCCAGCAGCTTAGAACTTATAACGGGGGAGACCCAGTACTTC. V usage is TRBV11-2 and J usage is TRBJ2-5; a weak D match, TRBD2 (5 bases). This CDR3 region has 15 residues. Between the trimmed V and J ends, which lost 0 bases and 5 bases, there was a span of 13 bases. The germline V gene has CDR1 SGHAT and CDR2 FQNNGV. Filled out from reference TRBV11-2 and TRBJ2-5, the complete variable domain reads EAGVAQSPRYKIIEKRQSVAFWCNPISGHATLYWYQQILGQGPKLLIQFQNNGVVDDSQLPKDRFSAERLKGVDSTLKIQPAKLEDSAVYLCASSLELITGETQYFGPGTRLLVL.